The next 18 T cell receptor beta chains were all read from a single sample in a study of T cell repertoires in cytomegalovirus infection. Using its own MiXCR run on the reads, TCRdb lists one record per CDR3 protein. The sample has about 700,000 distinct CDR3 sequences, about 30% seen once. These receptors have no known antigen. The sequenced sample was cultured PBMCs, obtained from culture after CMV antigen stimulation. The receptors were gathered from a human donor in good health (CMV status not recorded). Some clones in this sample may be carry-over from other donors' samples.

This clonotype was found a few times. V is TRBV6-6 and J is TRBJ2-7; D is perhaps TRBD2 (5 bases). The germline CDR1 and CDR2 sequences are MNHNY and SVGAGI (reference sequence). Trimming left V 10 bases short and J 2 bases short, with 15 bases between. The CDR3 extends over 13 amino acids. The CDR3 sequence is CATDRAGAYEQYF. CDR3 sequence (DNA): TGTGCCACCGATCGGGCGGGCGCCTACGAGCAGTACTTC.

The rearrangement joins TRBV9 to TRBJ2-3; possibly TRBD1 or TRBD2 for D (5 bases each). V lost 2 bases and J lost 6, with 16 bases in between. Per germline, CDR1 SGDLS and CDR2 YYNGEE. The CDR3 runs to 15 residues. Here the CDR3 DNA reads TGTGCCAGCAGCGTGAGGGGTGGGCTCCTGGATACGCAGTATTTT. It is translated as CASSVRGGLLDTQYF.

The V call is TRBV29-1, the J call TRBJ2-5, with 7 bases aligning to TRBD1. CDR1 is SQVTM and CDR2 is ANQGSEA in the germline V gene. Trimming cost V 0 bases and J 7 bases; bases outside gene matches: 11. The CDR3 spans 15 residues. The CDR3 region is CSVEDVGTVTRTQYF. The CDR3 coding sequence is TGCAGCGTTGAAGACGTGGGGACAGTAACCAGGACCCAGTACTTC.

The chain carries TRBV12-3 or TRBV12-4 and TRBJ2-7; D perhaps matches TRBD2 (5 bases). This CDR3 has 13 amino acids. V shed 6 bases and J shed 6 bases, with 15 bases lying between them. The CDR3 loop reads CASSPSTAGEQYF. The CDR3 DNA follows: TGTGCCAGCAGCCCTAGCACTGCTGGCGAGCAGTACTTC.

This clonotype has a count of ten or more. V and J are TRBV7-2 and TRBJ1-2; TRBD1 matches at 8 bases. Germline V CDR1 and CDR2: SGHTA, FQGNSA. Losses at the gene ends were 5 bases for V and 2 bases for J; bases not matched to a gene: 13. The CDR3 consists of 17 residues. The DNA for the CDR3 is TGTGCCAGCAGCCCCTCGGTCGACAGGGGCGCCAACTATGGCTACACCTTC. It codes for CASSPSVDRGANYGYTF.

This clonotype was seen a handful of times. This rearrangement joins TRBV6-1 to TRBJ2-1; no clear D. The length of the CDR3 is 16 residues. CDR1 MNHNS and CDR2 SASEGT come from the germline V gene. The V end lost 3 bases, the J end lost 3 bases, and 15 bases lay between the germline ends. The CDR3 nucleotides are TGTGCCAGCAGTGAGACCCTACGGGTTAGCTACAATGAGCAGTTCTTC. Translated: CASSETLRVSYNEQFF.

This clonotype came up a few times. The chain employs TRBV11-2 and TRBJ2-1; 8 nucleotides line up with TRBD2. Germline lookup yields CDR1 SGHAT and CDR2 FQNNGV. The junction had 9 bases not matched to a gene; V was cut back by 3 bases and J by 8 bases. This CDR3 is 15 amino acids long. CDR3 DNA: TGTGCCAGCAGCTTCCGCGGGGGGAGTGTATATGAGCAGTTCTTC. Amino acid sequence: CASSFRGGSVYEQFF.

This clonotype was recorded a few times. The J gene is TRBJ1-5, the V gene TRBV20-1, with D possibly TRBD1 on 5 matching bases. V was pared by 3 bases and J by 0 bases, with 9 bases between. This CDR3 has 14 residues. From germline, CDR1 is DFQATT and CDR2 SNEGSKA (reference sequence). The CDR3 sequence is CSARTEYSNQPQHF. Written as DNA, the CDR3 is TGCAGTGCTAGGACAGAGTATAGCAATCAGCCCCAGCATTTT.

The chain carries TRBV12-3 or TRBV12-4 and TRBJ2-2, with 8 positions matching TRBD2. The CDR3 covers 15 residues. The V gene end was trimmed by 5 bases and the J gene end by 7 bases; junction bases not matched to a gene: 9. The CDR3 loop is CASSRSGAGGGELFF. The CDR3 bases are TGTGCCAGCAGTCGTAGCGGGGCCGGGGGCGGGGAGCTGTTTTTT.

This clonotype has only a few counts. V and J are TRBV19 and TRBJ2-7; D unclear. V lost 5 bases and J 0 bases, leaving 14 bases between the germline ends. This CDR3 is 15 amino acids long. Per germline, CDR1 LNHDA and CDR2 SQIVND (reference sequence). The DNA for the CDR3 is TGTGCCAGTAGTCCATGGGCCACAACCTCCTACGAGCAGTACTTC. It specifies CASSPWATTSYEQYF.

This chain links TRBV6-2 or TRBV6-3 with TRBJ2-5; maybe TRBD2 (6 bases). CDR1 and CDR2 (germline): MNHEY, SVGEGT. V was cut by 6 bases and J by 2 bases, with 16 bases left in between. The CDR3 spans 15 residues. The CDR3 here is CASRRPGLTQETQYF. The CDR3 region has the DNA TGTGCCAGCAGACGACCGGGACTGACTCAAGAGACCCAGTACTTC.

This clonotype came up once. The genes are TRBV6-2 or TRBV6-3 and TRBJ2-1; tentative D call: TRBD1 (6 bases). CDR1 and CDR2 (germline): MNHEY, SVGEGT. V lost 0 bases and J 6 bases, leaving 9 bases between the germline ends. The CDR3 length is 14 residues. The CDR3 DNA reads TGTGCCAGCAGTTACTCGGGGGCGGGCAATGAGCAGTTCTTC. Residues: CASSYSGAGNEQFF.

V gene TRBV2 combines with J gene TRBJ2-4; a weak D match, TRBD1 (6 bases). The ends were cut back, 10 bases at V and 3 bases at J, with 16 bases in the middle. Germline values: CDR1 SNHLY, CDR2 FYNNEI. CDR3 length equals 14 residues. CDR3 coding DNA: TGTGCCACCAGGACAGTCTCTGGCAAAAACATTCAGTACTTC. Translated, it gives CATRTVSGKNIQYF.

The chain uses TRBV20-1 and TRBJ2-3, with TRBD2 matching over 8 bases. The junction had 9 bases not matched to a gene; V was cut back by 8 bases and J by 2 bases. The CDR3 runs to 14 residues. From germline, CDR1 is DFQATT and CDR2 SNEGSKA (reference sequence). CDR3 sequence reads: CSTKKLADTDTQYF. In nucleotides, the CDR3 is TGCAGTACGAAGAAACTAGCGGACACAGATACGCAGTATTTT.

The sample holds a few counts of this clonotype. V and J are TRBV4-3 and TRBJ2-5; D call uncertain. The CDR3 loop spans 13 amino acids. V dropped 0 bases and J dropped 4 bases, with 6 bases sitting between them. Germline CDR1 and CDR2: LGHNA and YSLEER. CDR3 sequence: CASSQDRIETQYF. The CDR3 nucleotides read TGCGCCAGCAGCCAAGATAGGATAGAGACCCAGTACTTC.

CDR3 in DNA: TGTGCCAGCAGTAAAGCCCGGGACAGGGGTTGGGGCTACACCTTC. It specifies CASSKARDRGWGYTF. The chain employs TRBV12-3 or TRBV12-4 and TRBJ1-2; 10 bases align to TRBD1. This CDR3 is 15 amino acids long. Unmatched junction bases numbered 11, after V lost 5 bases and J lost 8 bases.

There are many counts of this clonotype. The chain uses TRBV7-6 and TRBJ2-7; D is undetermined. Germline lookup yields CDR1 SGHVS and CDR2 FNYEAQ. This CDR3 comprises 13 residues. The V end lost 2 bases, the J end lost 6 bases, and 11 bases lay between the germline ends. CDR3 residues: CASSLSLPSEQYF. Written as DNA, the CDR3 is TGTGCCAGCAGCTTAAGTCTTCCCTCCGAGCAGTACTTC.

This clonotype has a count of ten or more. V usage is TRBV7-2 and J usage is TRBJ1-1; tentatively, D is TRBD1 (6 bases). Germline assignment: CDR1 SGHTA and CDR2 FQGNSA. This CDR3 region has 15 residues. Trimming shortened V by 0 bases and J by 5 bases, and 13 bases separated the two germline ends. DNA of the CDR3: TGTGCCAGCAGCTTAGCGACGGGGGCCGGAACTGAAGCTTTCTTT. This codes for CASSLATGAGTEAFF. The variable domain in full, completed from reference TRBV7-2 and TRBJ1-1, reads GAGVSQSPSNKVTEKGKDVELRCDPISGHTALYWYRQSLGQGLEFLIYFQGNSAPDKSGLPSDRFSAERTGGSVSTLTIQRTQQEDSAVYLCASSLATGAGTEAFFGQGTRLTVV.